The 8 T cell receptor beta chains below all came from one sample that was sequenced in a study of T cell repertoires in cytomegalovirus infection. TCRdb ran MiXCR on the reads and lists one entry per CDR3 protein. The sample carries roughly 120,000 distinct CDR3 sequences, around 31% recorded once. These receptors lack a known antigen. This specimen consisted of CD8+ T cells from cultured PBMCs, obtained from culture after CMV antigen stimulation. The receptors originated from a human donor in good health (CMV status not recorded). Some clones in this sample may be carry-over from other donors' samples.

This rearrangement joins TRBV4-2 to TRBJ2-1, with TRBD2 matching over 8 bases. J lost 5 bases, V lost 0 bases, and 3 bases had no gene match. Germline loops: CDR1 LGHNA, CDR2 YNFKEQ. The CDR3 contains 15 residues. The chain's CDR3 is CASSQESGRNNEQFF. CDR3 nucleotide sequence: TGTGCCAGCAGCCAAGAAAGCGGGAGAAACAATGAGCAGTTCTTC.

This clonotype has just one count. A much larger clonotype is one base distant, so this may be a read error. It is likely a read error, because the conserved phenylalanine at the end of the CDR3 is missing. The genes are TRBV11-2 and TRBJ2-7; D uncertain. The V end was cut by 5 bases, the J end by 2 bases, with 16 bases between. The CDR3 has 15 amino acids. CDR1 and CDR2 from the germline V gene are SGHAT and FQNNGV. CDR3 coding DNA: TGTGCCAGCAGCCCTGGGATCCTAACCACCTACGAGCAGTACATC. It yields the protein CASSPGILTTYEQYI.

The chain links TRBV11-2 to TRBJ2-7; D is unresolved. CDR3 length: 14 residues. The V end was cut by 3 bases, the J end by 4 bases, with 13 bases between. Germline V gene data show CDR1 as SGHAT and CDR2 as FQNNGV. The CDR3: CASSLGKKVYEQYF. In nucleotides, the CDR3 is TGTGCCAGCAGCTTGGGAAAAAAGGTTTACGAGCAGTACTTC.

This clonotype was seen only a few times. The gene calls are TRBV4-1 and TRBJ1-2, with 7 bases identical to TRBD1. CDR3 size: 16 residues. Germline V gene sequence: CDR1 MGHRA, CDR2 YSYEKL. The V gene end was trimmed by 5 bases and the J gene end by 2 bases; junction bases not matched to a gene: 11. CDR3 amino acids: CASSGDRTGANYGYTF. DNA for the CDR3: TGCGCCAGCAGCGGCGACCGAACAGGGGCGAACTATGGCTACACCTTC.

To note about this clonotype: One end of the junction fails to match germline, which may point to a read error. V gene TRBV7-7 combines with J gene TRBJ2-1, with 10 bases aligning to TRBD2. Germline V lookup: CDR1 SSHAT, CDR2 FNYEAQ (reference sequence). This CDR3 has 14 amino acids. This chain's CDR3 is CASSPELAGNEQFF. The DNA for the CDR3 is TGTGCTAGCAGCCCGGAACTAGCGGGGAATGAGCAGTTCTTC.

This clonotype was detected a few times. The CDR3 region is CASSLSMGVGGSITGELFF. The CDR3 DNA reads as TGTGCCAGCAGTTTATCAATGGGGGTGGGGGGATCGATCACCGGGGAGCTGTTTTTT. The chain joins TRBV27 to TRBJ2-2; D is perhaps TRBD2 (6 bases). Germline CDR1 reads MNHEY; CDR2 reads SMNVEV (reference sequence). Deletions cut 0 bases from V and 4 bases from J, with 21 bases between. The length of the CDR3 is 19 residues.

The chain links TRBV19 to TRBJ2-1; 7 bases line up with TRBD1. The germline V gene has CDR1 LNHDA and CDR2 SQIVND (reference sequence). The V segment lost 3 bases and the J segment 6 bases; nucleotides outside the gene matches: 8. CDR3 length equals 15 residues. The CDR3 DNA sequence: TGTGCCAGTAGTATTTCACTCGGGACAGCCAATGAGCAGTTCTTC. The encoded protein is CASSISLGTANEQFF.

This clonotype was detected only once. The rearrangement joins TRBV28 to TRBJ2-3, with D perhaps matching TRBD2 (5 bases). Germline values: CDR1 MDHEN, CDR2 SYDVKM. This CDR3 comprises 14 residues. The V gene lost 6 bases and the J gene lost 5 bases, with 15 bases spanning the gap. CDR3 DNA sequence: TGTGCCAGCAGCCCTATAGAAGAGGGAGATACGCAGTATTTT. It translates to CASSPIEEGDTQYF.